The entry below gives a single T cell receptor (beta chain) sequence along with its context. The antigen remains unidentified. 60 Vbeta and 13 Jbeta primers were used in PCR. Some clones are missing from TCRdb's copy, which holds only in-frame ones; the method was immunoSEQ multiplex PCR. The sample has approximately 100,000 clones, roughly 76% seen once. The sample belongs to a study of cytomegalovirus exposure and HLA in healthy donors. General study findings and limits: It was 150 to 200 TCR beta chains that were listed as cytomegalovirus-associated. Several of the most significant clusters were apparently associated with common viral pathogens in a later analysis. HLA alleles showed associations with 15,000 to 20,000 TCR beta sequences in a later analysis, at a 0.05 false discovery rate.

The CDR3 loop spans 15 amino acids. Germline V gives CDR1 MDHEN, CDR2 SYDVKM. V lost 4 bases to trimming and J lost 1 base, with 11 bases between them. Sequenced: PBMCs. The source is a middle-aged man in good health and CMV-seronegative. V usage is TRBV28 and J usage is TRBJ2-1, with a possible D match to TRBD1 (5 bases). The chain's CDR3 is CASSSSGPSYNEQFF. The CDR3 nucleotides read TGTGCCAGCAGTTCCTCAGGGCCTTCCTACAATGAGCAGTTCTTC.